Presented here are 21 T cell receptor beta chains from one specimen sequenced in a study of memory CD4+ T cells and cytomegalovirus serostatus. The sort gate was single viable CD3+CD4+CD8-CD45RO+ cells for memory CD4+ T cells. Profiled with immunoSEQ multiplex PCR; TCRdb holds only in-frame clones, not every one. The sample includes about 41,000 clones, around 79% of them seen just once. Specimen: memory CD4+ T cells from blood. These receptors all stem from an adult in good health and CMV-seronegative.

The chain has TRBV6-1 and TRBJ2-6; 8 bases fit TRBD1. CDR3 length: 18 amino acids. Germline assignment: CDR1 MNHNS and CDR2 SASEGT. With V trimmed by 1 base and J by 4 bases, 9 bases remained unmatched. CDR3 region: CASSEERDRSLGANVLTF. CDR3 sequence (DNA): TGTGCCAGCAGTGAAGAGAGGGACAGGTCCTTGGGGGCCAACGTCCTGACTTTC.

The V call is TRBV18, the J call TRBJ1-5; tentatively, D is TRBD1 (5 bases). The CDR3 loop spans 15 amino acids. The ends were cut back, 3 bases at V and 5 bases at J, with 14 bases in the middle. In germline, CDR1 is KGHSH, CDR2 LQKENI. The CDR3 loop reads CASSPFEGMDQPQHF. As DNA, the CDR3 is TGTGCCAGCTCACCGTTCGAGGGGATGGATCAGCCCCAGCATTTT.

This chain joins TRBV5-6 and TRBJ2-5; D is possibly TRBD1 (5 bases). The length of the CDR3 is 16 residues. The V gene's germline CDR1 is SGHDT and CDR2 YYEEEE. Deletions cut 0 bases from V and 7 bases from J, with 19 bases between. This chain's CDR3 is CASSLEGRVGSRTQYF. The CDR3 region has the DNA TGTGCCAGCAGCTTGGAAGGCAGGGTGGGATCAAGGACCCAGTACTTC.

The CDR3, as DNA: TGTGCCAGCAGCTTAGGCAGGTTAGCGGGGGGGCAAGAGACCCAGTACTTC. It is translated as CASSLGRLAGGQETQYF. J is TRBJ2-5 and V is TRBV7-2; 11 nucleotides align to TRBD2. CDR1 and CDR2 (germline): SGHTA, FQGNSA. The CDR3 is 17 residues long. V lost 1 base to trimming and J lost 2 bases; unmatched junction nucleotides: 6.

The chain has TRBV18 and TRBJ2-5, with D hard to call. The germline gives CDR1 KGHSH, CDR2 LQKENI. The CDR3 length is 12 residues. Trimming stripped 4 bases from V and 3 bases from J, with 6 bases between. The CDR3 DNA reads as TGTGCCAGCTCACTAGGAGAAGAGACCCAGTACTTC. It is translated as CASSLGEETQYF.

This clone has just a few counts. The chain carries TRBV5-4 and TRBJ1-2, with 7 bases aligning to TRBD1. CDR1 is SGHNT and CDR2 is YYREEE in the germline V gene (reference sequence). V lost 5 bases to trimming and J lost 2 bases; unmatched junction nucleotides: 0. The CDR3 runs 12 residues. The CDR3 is CASRQGNYGYTF. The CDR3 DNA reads TGTGCCAGCAGACAGGGGAACTATGGCTACACCTTC.

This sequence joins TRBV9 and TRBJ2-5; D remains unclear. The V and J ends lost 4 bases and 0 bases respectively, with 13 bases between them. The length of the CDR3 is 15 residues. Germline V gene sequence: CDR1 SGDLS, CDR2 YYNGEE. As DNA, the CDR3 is TGTGCCAGCAGCAGACGGGCTGCAGACCAAGAGACCCAGTACTTC. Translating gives CASSRRAADQETQYF.

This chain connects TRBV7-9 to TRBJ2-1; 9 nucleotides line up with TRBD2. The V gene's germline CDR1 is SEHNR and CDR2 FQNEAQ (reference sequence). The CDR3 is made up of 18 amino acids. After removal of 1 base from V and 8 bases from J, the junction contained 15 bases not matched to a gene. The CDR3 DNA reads TGTGCCAGCAGCTTAGGCGTGATGAGGCTAGCGGGGCTCGATGAGCAGTTCTTC. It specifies CASSLGVMRLAGLDEQFF.

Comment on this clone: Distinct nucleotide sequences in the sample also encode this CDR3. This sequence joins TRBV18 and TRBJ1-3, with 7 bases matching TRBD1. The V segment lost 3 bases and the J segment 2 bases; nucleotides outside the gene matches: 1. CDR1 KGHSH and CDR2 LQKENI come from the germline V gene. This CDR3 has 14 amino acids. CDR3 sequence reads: CASSPGTAGNTIYF. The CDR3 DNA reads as TGTGCCAGCTCACCTGGGACAGCTGGAAACACCATATATTTT.

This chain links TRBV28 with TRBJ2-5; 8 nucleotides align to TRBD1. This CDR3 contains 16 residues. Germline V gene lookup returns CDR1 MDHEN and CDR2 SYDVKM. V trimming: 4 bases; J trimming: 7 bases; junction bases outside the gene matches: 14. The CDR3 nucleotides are TGTGCCAGCAGTTCCCTTTCGGGACAGGCCGGCGGGACCCAGTACTTC. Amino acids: CASSSLSGQAGGTQYF.

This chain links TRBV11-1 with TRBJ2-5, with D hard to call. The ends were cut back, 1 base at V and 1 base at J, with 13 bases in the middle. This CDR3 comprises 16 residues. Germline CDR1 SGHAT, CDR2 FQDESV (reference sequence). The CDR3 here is CASSLVGSWGQETQYF. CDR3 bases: TGTGCCAGCAGCTTAGTGGGATCCTGGGGCCAAGAGACCCAGTACTTC.

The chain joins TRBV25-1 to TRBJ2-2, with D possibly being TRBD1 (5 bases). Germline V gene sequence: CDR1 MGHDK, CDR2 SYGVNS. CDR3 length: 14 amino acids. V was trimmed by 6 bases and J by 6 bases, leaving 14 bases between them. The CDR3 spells CASRTARDSGELFF. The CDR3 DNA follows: TGTGCCAGCAGGACAGCTCGAGATTCCGGGGAGCTGTTTTTT.

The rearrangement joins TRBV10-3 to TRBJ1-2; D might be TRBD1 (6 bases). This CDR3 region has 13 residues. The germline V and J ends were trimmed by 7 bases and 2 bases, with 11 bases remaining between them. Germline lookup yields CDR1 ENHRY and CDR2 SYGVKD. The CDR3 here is CAINGDTNYGYTF. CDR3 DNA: TGTGCCATCAACGGGGACACCAACTATGGCTACACCTTC.

In DNA, the CDR3 is TGTGCCAGCAGCTTGTTGTCAGGGCAGAATCAGCCCCAGCATTTT. Translation gives CASSLLSGQNQPQHF. This chain links TRBV5-8 with TRBJ1-5; weak D call: TRBD1 (5 bases). V dropped 1 base and J dropped 4 bases, with 12 bases sitting between them. This CDR3 region has 15 residues. Germline V gene data show CDR1 as SGHTS and CDR2 as YDEGEE.

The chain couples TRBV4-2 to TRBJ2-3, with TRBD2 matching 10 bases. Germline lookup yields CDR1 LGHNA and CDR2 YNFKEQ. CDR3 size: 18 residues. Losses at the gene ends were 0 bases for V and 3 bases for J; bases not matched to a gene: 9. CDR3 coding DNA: TGTGCCAGCAGCCAAGATCTAGCGGGGGACACTATGACAGATACGCAGTATTTT. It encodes CASSQDLAGDTMTDTQYF.

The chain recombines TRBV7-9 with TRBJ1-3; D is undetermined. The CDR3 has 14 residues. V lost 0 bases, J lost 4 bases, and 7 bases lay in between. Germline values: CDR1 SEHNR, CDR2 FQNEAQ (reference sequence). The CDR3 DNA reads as TGTGCCAGCAGCTTAGCTGGCGTCGGAAACACCATATATTTT. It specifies CASSLAGVGNTIYF.

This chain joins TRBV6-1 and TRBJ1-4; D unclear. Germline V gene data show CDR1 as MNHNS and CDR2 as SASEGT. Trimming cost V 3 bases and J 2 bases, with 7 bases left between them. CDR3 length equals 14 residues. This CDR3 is CASSDGFTNEKLFF. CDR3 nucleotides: TGTGCCAGCAGTGATGGCTTCACTAATGAAAAACTGTTTTTT.

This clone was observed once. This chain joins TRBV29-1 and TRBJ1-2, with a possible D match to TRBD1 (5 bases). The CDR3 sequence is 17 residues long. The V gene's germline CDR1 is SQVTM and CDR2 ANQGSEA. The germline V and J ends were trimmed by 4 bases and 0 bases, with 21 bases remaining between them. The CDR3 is CSVARGVGGSSNYGYTF. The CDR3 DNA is TGCAGCGTTGCGCGGGGAGTGGGGGGGAGTTCTAACTATGGCTACACCTTC.

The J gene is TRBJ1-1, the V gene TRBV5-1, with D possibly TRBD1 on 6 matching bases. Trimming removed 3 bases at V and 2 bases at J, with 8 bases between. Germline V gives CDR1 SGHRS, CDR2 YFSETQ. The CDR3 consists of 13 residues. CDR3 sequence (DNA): TGCGCCAGCAGCTGGGGGGGCAACACTGAAGCTTTCTTT. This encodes CASSWGGNTEAFF.

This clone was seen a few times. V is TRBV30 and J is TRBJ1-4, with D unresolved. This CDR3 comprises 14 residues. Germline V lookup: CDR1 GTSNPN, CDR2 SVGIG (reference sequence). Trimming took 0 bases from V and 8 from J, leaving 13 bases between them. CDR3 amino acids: CAWSVGMGREKLFF. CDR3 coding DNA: TGTGCCTGGAGTGTAGGCATGGGTAGAGAAAAACTGTTTTTT.

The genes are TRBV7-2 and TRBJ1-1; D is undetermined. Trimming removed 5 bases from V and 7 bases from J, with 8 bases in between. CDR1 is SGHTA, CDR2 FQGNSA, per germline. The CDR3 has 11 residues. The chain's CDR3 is CASSPYLEAFF. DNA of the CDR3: TGTGCCAGCAGCCCTTACCTTGAAGCTTTCTTT.